This T cell receptor beta chain was sequenced for a study of T cell responses to AZD1222 COVID-19 vaccine. Study as a whole: Second-dose recipients at about 4 or about 12 weeks were treated as one pooled group. Study-wide findings and caveats: Only a handful of AZD1222 recipients were seropositive at baseline. The sample set comprised mostly white British donors with more females, and clonal diversity was possibly underestimated.

In the case of this clone: What it recognizes is unknown.

Only in-frame clones appear in the TCRdb table, and some are missing; sequencing was by immunoSEQ multiplex PCR. The sample carries 96,000 or so clones, 80% to 90% recorded once. The TCR comes from an adult in good health. The sample was peripheral blood, taken on day 0 of AZD1222 vaccination.

The CDR3 reads CASSQDWAGLGGYTF. The CDR3 nucleotides are TGTGCCAGCAGCCAAGATTGGGCAGGGCTTGGAGGCTACACCTTC. This chain links TRBV3-1 (or the pseudogene TRBV3-2) with TRBJ1-2; a possible D gene is TRBD1 (5 bases). Germline loops: CDR1 LGHDT, CDR2 YNNKEL (reference sequence). The V end lost 0 bases, the J end lost 8 bases, and 16 bases lay between the germline ends. The CDR3 is made up of 15 amino acids.